What follows describes a single TCR beta chain. The antigen is undetermined. The data are from a study of shared clonotypes between healthy human individuals. The study, taken as a whole, reports: Roughly 4.7% was the fraction of naive CD4 clonotypes found shared across a few donors. Memory subsets generally showed smaller estimated richness than naive subsets did.

Assay: immunoSEQ multiplex PCR; the TCRdb copy retains only in-frame clones and omits some. The data hold 190,000 or so clones, with approximately 61% observed a single time. The TCR originated in a man aged 25 to 40 in good health. Material: memory CD4+ T cells sorted from blood. As for subset: CD45RA-negative fraction.

The CDR3 sequence: CASSLLAGGLLRNIQYF. The CDR3 nucleotides are TGTGCCAGCAGCTTACTAGCGGGAGGGCTCTTGAGAAACATTCAGTACTTC. The rearrangement uses TRBV5-6 and TRBJ2-4; 13 bases agree with TRBD2. The length of the CDR3 is 17 residues. The V and J ends lost 2 bases and 6 bases, in that order; junction bases with no gene match: 8. Looked up from germline, CDR1 is SGHDT and CDR2 is YYEEEE.